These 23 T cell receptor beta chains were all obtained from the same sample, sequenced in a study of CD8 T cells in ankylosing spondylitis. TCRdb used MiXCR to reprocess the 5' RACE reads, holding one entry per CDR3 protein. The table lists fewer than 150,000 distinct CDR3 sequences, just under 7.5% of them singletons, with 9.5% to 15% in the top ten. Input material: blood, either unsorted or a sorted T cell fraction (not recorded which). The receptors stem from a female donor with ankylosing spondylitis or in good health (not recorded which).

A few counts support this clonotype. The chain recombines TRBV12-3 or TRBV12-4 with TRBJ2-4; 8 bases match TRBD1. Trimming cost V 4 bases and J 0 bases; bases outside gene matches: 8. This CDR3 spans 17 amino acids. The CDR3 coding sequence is TGTGCCAGCAGTTCTAGGACAGGGTCCCTAGCCAAAAACATTCAGTACTTC. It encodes CASSSRTGSLAKNIQYF.

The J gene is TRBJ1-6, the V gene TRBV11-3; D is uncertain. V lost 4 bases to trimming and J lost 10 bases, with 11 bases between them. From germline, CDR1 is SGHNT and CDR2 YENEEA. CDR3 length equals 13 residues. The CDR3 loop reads CASSSRSDSPLHF. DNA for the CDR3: TGTGCCAGCAGCTCCCGTTCGGACTCACCCCTCCACTTT.

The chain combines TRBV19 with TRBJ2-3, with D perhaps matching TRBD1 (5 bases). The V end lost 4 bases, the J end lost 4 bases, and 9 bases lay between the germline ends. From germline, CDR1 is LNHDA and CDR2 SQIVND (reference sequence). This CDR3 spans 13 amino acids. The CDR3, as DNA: TGTGCCAGTAGTAGCCTAGGGGCAGATACGCAGTATTTT. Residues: CASSSLGADTQYF.

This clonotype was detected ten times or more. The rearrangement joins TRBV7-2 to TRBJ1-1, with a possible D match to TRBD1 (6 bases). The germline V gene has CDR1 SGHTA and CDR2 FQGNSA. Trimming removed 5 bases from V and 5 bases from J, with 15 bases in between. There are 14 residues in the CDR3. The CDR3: CASSVKGVQTEAFF. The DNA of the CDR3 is TGTGCCAGCAGCGTTAAGGGGGTTCAGACTGAAGCTTTCTTT.

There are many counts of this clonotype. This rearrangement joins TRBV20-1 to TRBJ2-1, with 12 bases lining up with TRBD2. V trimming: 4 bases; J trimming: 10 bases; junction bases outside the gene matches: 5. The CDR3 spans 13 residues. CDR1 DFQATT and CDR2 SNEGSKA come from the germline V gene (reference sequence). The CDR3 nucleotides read TGCAGTGCTACTAGCGGGGGGGTGGGAGAGCAGTTCTTC. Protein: CSATSGGVGEQFF.

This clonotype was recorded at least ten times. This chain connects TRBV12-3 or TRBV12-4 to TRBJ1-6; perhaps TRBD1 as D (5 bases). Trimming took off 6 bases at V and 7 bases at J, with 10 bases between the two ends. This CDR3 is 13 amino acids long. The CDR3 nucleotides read TGTGCCAGCAGCCTTGGGGCGAATTCACCCCTCCACTTT. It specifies CASSLGANSPLHF.

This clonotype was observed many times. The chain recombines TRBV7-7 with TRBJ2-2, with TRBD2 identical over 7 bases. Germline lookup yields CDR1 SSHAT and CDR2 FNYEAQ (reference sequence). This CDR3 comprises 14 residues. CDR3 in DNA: TGTGCTAGCGAAAGCGGGGTTGGGACCGGGGAGCTGTTTTTT. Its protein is CASESGVGTGELFF.

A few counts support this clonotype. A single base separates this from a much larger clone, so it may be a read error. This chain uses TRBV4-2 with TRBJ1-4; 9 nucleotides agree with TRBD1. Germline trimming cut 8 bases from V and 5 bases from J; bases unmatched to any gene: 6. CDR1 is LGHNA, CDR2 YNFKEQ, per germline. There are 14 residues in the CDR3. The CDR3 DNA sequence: TGTGCCAGCGCCCCTGGGACAGGGAATGAAAAACTGTTTTTT. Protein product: CASAPGTGNEKLFF.

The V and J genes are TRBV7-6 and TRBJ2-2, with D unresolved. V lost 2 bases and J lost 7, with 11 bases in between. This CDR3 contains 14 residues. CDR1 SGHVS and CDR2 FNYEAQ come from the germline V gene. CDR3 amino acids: CASSLRTGDGELFF. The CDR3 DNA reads TGTGCCAGCAGCTTAAGGACCGGTGACGGGGAGCTGTTTTTT.

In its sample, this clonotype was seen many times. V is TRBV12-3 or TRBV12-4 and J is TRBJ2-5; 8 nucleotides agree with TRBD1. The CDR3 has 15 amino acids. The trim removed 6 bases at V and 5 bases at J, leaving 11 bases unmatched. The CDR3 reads CASSQPDRDGETQYF. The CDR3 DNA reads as TGTGCCAGCAGCCAACCGGACAGGGACGGGGAGACCCAGTACTTC.

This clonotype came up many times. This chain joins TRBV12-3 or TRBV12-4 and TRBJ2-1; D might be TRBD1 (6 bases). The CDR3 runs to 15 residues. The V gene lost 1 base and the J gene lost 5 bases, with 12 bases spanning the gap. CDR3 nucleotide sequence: TGTGCCAGCAGTTTAGACAGGGCGAATAACAATGAGCAGTTCTTC. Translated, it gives CASSLDRANNNEQFF.

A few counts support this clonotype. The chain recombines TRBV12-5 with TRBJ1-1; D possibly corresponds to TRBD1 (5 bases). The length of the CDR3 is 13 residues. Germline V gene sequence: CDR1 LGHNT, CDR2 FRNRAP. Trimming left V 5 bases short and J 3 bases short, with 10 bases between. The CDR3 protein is CASGLGGDTEAFF. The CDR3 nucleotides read TGTGCTAGTGGTCTGGGGGGGGACACTGAAGCTTTCTTT.

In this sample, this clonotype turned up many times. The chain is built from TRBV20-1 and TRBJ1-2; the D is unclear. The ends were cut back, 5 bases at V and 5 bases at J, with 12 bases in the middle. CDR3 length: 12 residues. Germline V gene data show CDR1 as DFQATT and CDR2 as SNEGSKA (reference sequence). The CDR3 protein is CSADKTEYGYTF. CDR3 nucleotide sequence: TGCAGTGCTGATAAAACAGAATATGGCTACACCTTC.

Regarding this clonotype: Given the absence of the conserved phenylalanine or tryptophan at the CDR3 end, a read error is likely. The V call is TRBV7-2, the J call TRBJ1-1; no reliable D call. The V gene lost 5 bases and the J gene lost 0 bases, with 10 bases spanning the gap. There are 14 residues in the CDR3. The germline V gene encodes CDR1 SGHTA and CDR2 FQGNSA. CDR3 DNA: TGTGCCAGCAGCGCCGAACCAATGAACACTGAAGCTTTCTCT. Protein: CASSAEPMNTEAFS.

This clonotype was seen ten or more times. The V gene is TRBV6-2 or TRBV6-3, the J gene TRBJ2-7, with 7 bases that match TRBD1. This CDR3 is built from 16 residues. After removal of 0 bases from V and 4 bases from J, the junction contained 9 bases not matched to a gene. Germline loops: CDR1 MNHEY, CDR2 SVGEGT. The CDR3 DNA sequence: TGTGCCAGCAGTTACTCGCGAGACAGGGTGCCATACGAGCAGTACTTC. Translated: CASSYSRDRVPYEQYF.

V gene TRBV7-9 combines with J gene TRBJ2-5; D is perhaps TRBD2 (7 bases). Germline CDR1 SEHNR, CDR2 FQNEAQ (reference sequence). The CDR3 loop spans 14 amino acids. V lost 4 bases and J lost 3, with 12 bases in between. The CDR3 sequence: CASSSAGAKETQYF. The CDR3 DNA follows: TGTGCCAGCAGCTCGGCGGGGGCGAAAGAGACCCAGTACTTC.

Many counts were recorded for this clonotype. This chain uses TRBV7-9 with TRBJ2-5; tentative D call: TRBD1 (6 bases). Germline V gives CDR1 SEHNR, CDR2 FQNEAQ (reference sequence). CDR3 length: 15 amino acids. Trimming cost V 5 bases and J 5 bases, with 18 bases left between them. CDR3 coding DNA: TGTGCCAGCAGCCCCCTGGAGTCAGGGGACGAGACCCAGTACTTC. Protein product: CASSPLESGDETQYF.

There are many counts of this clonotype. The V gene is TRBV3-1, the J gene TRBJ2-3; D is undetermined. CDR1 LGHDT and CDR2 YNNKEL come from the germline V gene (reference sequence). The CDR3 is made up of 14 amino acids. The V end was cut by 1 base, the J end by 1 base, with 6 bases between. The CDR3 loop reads CASSQGRGTDTQYF. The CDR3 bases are TGTGCCAGCAGCCAAGGCCGGGGCACAGATACGCAGTATTTT.

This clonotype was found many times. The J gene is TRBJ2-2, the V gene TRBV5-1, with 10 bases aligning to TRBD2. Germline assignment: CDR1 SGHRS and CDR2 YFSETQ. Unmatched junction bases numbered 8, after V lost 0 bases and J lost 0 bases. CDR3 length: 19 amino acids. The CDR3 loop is CASSLGPSGGTTNTGELFF. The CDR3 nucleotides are TGCGCCAGCAGCTTGGGGCCTAGCGGGGGAACAACGAACACCGGGGAGCTGTTTTTT.

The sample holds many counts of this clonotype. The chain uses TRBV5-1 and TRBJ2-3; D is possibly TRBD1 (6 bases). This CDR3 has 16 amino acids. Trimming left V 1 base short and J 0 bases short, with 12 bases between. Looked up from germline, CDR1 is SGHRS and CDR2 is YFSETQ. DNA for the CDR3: TGCGCCAGCAGCTTGATGGACAGCCTTAGCACAGATACGCAGTATTTT. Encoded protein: CASSLMDSLSTDTQYF.

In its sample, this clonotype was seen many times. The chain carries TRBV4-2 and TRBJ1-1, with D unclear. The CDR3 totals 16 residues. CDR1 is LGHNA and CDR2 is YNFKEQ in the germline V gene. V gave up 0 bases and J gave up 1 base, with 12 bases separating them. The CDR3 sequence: CASSQDTGRGNTEAFF. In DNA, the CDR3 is TGTGCCAGCAGCCAAGATACCGGACGGGGGAACACTGAAGCTTTCTTT.

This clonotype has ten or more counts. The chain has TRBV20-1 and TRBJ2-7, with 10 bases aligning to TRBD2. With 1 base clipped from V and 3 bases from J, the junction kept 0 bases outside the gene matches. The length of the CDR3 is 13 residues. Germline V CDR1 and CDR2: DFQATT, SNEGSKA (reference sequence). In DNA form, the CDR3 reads TGCAGTGCTAGAGGGACTAGCGGCTACGAGCAGTACTTC. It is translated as CSARGTSGYEQYF.

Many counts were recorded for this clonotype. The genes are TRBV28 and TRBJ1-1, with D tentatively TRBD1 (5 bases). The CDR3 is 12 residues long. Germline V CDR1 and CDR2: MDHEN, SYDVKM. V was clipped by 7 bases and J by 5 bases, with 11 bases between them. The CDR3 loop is CASNFRGTEAFF. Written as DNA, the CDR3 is TGTGCCAGCAACTTTAGGGGAACTGAAGCTTTCTTT.